This TCR beta chain was obtained from a study of control samples from healthy donors and cancer patients. Germline CDR1 is MNHNY and CDR2 is SVGAGI (reference sequence). The CDR3 is 13 amino acids. Trimming at V came to 10 bases and at J to 7 bases, leaving 7 bases not matched to a gene. Measured with immunoSEQ multiplex PCR; TCRdb has only the in-frame clones, and not every one. The sample comprises 20,000 to 25,000 clones, 75% to 90% of which are singletons, and more than 30% rests with the top ten. Sequenced material: PBMCs. This sequence joins TRBV6-6 and TRBJ2-1; 10 nucleotides line up with TRBD2. This clonotype was obtained from a man in his 60s with head and neck cancer. The CDR3 DNA reads TGTGCCACCGAGCGGGAGGGCTGGAATGAGCAGTTCTTC. Its translation is CATEREGWNEQFF.